This TCR beta chain emerged from a study of blood T cell repertoires in COVID-19. The CDR3 has 15 amino acids. Germline V lookup: CDR1 MNHEY, CDR2 SVGAGI. The V end lost 5 bases, the J end lost 5 bases, and 16 bases lay between the germline ends. The method was immunoSEQ multiplex PCR; TCRdb's version includes in-frame clones alone and lacks a portion of them. The sample contains some 150,000 clones, more than 70% of which appear only once. Material for sequencing was peripheral blood. The receptor comes from a woman aged 55-70 years with acute or convalescent COVID-19. The chain recombines TRBV6-5 with TRBJ2-1; the D gene is possibly TRBD2 (5 bases). The CDR3 bases are TGTGCCAGCAGTACCTCTTTCGGGGTGCACAATGAGCAGTTCTTC. Translated, it gives CASSTSFGVHNEQFF.